This T cell receptor (beta chain) came from a study of T cells in women clearing cervical HPV infection. Libraries were prepared by immunoSEQ multiplex PCR; TCRdb keeps only in-frame clonotypes and omits some of them. The sample holds around 31,000 clones. Comment on this clone: The read gets to within 3 residues of the CDR3 end, and the germline J gene fills in the rest.

The length of the CDR3 is 14 residues. V was clipped by 2 bases and J by 7 bases; unmatched bases: 5. Germline values: CDR1 MNHNS, CDR2 SASEGT. The chain combines TRBV6-1 with TRBJ2-1, with 7 bases fitting TRBD2. Sequenced material: blood buffy coat. This clonotype was obtained from a woman aged 18-70 years with a cervical HPV16 infection that either progressed to CIN3+ or cleared (not recorded which). The covered CDR3 bases are TGTGCCAGCAGTGAATCACTAGCGCAGAATGAG. Translated: CASSESLAQNE. The complete CDR3 protein is CASSESLAQNEQFF.